Sequencing of this T cell receptor beta chain was carried out in a study of T cell clonotyping in hematopoietic cell transplantation. Concerning this clone itself: The antigen remains unidentified.

TCRdb keeps only in-frame clones here, not all; method: immunoSEQ multiplex PCR. The data show 10,000 to 15,000 clones, roughly 92% seen once. Regarding the study as a whole: Without cell sorting, CD4 versus CD8 contributions remain unresolved. Pathologically expanded recipient clonotypes increased progressively from day 30 to day 180 as diversity fell.

The CDR3 spans 14 residues. Germline lookup yields CDR1 SGHTA and CDR2 FQGNSA. Trimming stripped 0 bases from V and 7 bases from J, with 12 bases between. The TCR sequence derives from a female patient in her fifties who had an allogeneic stem cell transplant from an unrelated donor, so the T cells may come from the graft donor. Some clones in this sample may be carry-over from other donors' samples. The input for sequencing was PBMCs, taken 100 days after allogeneic stem cell transplant. The V gene is TRBV7-2, the J gene TRBJ1-2; D not certain. The CDR3 nucleotides read TGTGCCAGCAGCTTAGCGGCCGAGCGCTTTGGCTACACCTTC. Translated, it gives CASSLAAERFGYTF. Full variable domain (rest looked up from reference TRBV7-2 and TRBJ1-2): GAGVSQSPSNKVTEKGKDVELRCDPISGHTALYWYRQSLGQGLEFLIYFQGNSAPDKSGLPSDRFSAERTGGSVSTLTIQRTQQEDSAVYLCASSLAAERFGYTFGSGTRLTVV.